A selection of T cell receptor beta chains follows, all from one sample in a study of CD8+ T cells in alopecia areata. Sequencing was performed with immunoSEQ multiplex PCR; in TCRdb, only in-frame clones are kept and a portion is missing. The table records some 130,000 clones, around half of them present only once. The source material was CD8+ T cells sorted from blood, sampled at week 4, from a patient treated with tofacitinib. Receptor source: a human donor with alopecia areata. The CDR3 runs from the conserved cysteine through the conserved F or W. A D gene is named only where the DNA matches it firmly. Clone size is not always given. Where it is, it says once, few, many or a class for expanded clones.

v_gene	abundance	j_gene	d_gene	CDR3aa	CDR3nt
TRBV2	-	TRBJ1-2	-	CASSPRAGPLGGYTF	TGTGCCAGCAGTCCTCGAGCAGGGCCGCTCGGCGGCTACACCTTC
TRBV4-1	-	TRBJ1-5	-	CASSWQVEGNNQPQHF	TGCGCCAGCAGCTGGCAGGTTGAGGGCAACAATCAGCCCCAGCATTTT
TRBV29-1	-	TRBJ1-2	-	CSVEDPPAGLF	TGCAGCGTTGAAGATCCCCCTGCAGGACTCTTC
TRBV29-1	once	TRBJ2-1	-	CSVEPGLSSYNEQFF	TGCAGCGTAGAACCGGGACTCAGCTCCTACAATGAGCAGTTCTTC
TRBV5-1	-	TRBJ2-7	-	CASSLQGRSYEQYF	TGCGCCAGCAGCTTGCAGGGTCGTTCCTACGAGCAGTACTTC
TRBV30	-	TRBJ2-7	-	CALGLGAEQYF	TGTGCCCTGGGGCTCGGTGCCGAGCAGTACTTC
TRBV13	-	TRBJ2-7	TRBD1	CASSQGQAYEQYF	TGTGCCAGCAGCCAAGGACAGGCCTACGAGCAGTACTTC
TRBV5-4	-	TRBJ1-1	TRBD1	CASSLAAGGLNTEAFF	TGTGCCAGCAGCTTGGCGGCAGGGGGCTTGAACACTGAAGCTTTCTTT
TRBV6-1	-	TRBJ2-3	-	CASSDSVGSTDTQYF	TGTGCCAGCAGTGACTCAGTCGGTAGCACAGATACGCAGTATTTT
TRBV20-1	-	TRBJ2-3	-	CSASENTQYF	TGCAGTGCCTCCGAAAATACGCAGTATTTT
TRBV30	-	TRBJ1-1	-	CAWSVGARLEAFF	TGTGCCTGGAGTGTGGGGGCCAGGCTTGAAGCTTTCTTT
TRBV2	-	TRBJ2-4	-	CASSGPDVSVAKNIQYF	TGTGCCAGCAGTGGGCCGGATGTTAGCGTAGCCAAAAACATTCAGTACTTC
TRBV5-1	-	TRBJ2-3	TRBD2	CASSFLPGLADSTDTQYF	TGCGCCAGCAGCTTTCTCCCGGGACTAGCGGACTCCACAGATACGCAGTATTTT
TRBV27	once	TRBJ1-2	-	CASSTGFGYTF	TGTGCCAGCAGTACAGGGTTCGGCTACACCTTC
TRBV4-1	-	TRBJ1-2	TRBD1	CASSQEEGQGYGYTF	TGCGCCAGCAGCCAAGAAGAGGGACAGGGCTATGGCTACACCTTC
TRBV7-2	few	TRBJ1-2	TRBD1	CASSLEQGNYGYTF	TGTGCCAGCAGCTTAGAACAGGGGAACTATGGCTACACCTTC
TRBV29-1	-	TRBJ2-3	-	CSGGADTQYF	TGCAGCGGGGGGGCAGATACGCAGTATTTT
TRBV5-1	-	TRBJ1-1	-	CASSFSPGSEAFF	TGCGCCAGCAGCTTTTCCCCAGGGTCTGAAGCTTTCTTT
TRBV7-9	-	TRBJ2-1	TRBD2	CASRGGSRSYNEQFF	TGTGCCAGCAGGGGAGGGAGTCGGTCCTACAATGAGCAGTTCTTC
TRBV30	-	TRBJ2-5	TRBD2	CAWSVTSGTRILHETQYF	TGTGCCTGGAGTGTCACTAGCGGGACAAGAATCTTACATGAGACCCAGTACTTC
TRBV5-4	-	TRBJ2-5	-	CASSLDRSLETIETQYF	TGTGCCAGCAGCTTGGATAGGTCCCTTGAGACAATAGAGACCCAGTACTTC
TRBV23-1	-	TRBJ2-5	-	CASSQSPPGRSRGETQYF	TGCGCCAGCAGTCAATCCCCTCCCGGTCGATCTCGGGGAGAGACCCAGTACTTC
TRBV2	-	TRBJ1-6	-	CASRGGEGPLHF	TGTGCCAGCAGGGGGGGAGAGGGACCCCTCCACTTT
TRBV29-1	once	TRBJ2-7	TRBD1	CSVEYRTGDYEQYF	TGCAGCGTTGAATATAGGACAGGAGATTACGAGCAGTACTTC
TRBV7-9	-	TRBJ2-1	-	CASSRTRGALDEQFF	TGTGCCAGCAGCCGGACTCGGGGGGCCTTAGATGAGCAGTTCTTC
TRBV2	-	TRBJ2-7	-	CASSMPEGTEQYF	TGTGCCAGCTCCATGCCTGAGGGCACCGAGCAGTACTTC
TRBV7-9	-	TRBJ2-7	-	CASSFAVGYEQYF	TGTGCCAGCAGCTTTGCTGTTGGCTACGAGCAGTACTTC
TRBV7-9	-	TRBJ2-5	-	CASSPGAQETQYF	TGTGCCAGCAGCCCCGGGGCGCAAGAGACCCAGTACTTC
TRBV4-3	-	TRBJ1-2	-	CASSQVWDGGYGYTF	TGCGCCAGCAGCCAAGTTTGGGACGGTGGCTATGGCTACACCTTC
TRBV5-1	-	TRBJ2-1	-	CASSLRGTEQFF	TGCGCCAGCAGCTTAAGGGGAACTGAGCAGTTCTTC
TRBV4-1	-	TRBJ1-2	-	CASSRTALYGYTF	TGCGCCAGCAGCCGGACAGCTCTCTATGGCTACACCTTC
TRBV2	few	TRBJ2-3	-	CASSSAGEDADTQYF	TGTGCCAGCAGTTCGGCCGGAGAAGATGCAGATACGCAGTATTTT
TRBV7-9	few	TRBJ2-2	TRBD2	CASSSLAGELNTGELFF	TGTGCCAGCAGCTCTCTAGCGGGGGAACTCAACACCGGGGAGCTGTTTTTT
TRBV19	-	TRBJ2-1	-	CASSPTGYNEQFF	TGTGCCAGTAGCCCCACAGGGTACAATGAGCAGTTCTTC
TRBV10-3	few	TRBJ1-5	TRBD1	CAISEEPSGGGQPQHF	TGTGCCATCAGTGAGGAACCTTCAGGGGGCGGTCAGCCCCAGCATTTT
TRBV12-5	few	TRBJ2-5	-	CASGSGPFETQYF	TGTGCTAGTGGTTCGGGGCCATTCGAGACCCAGTACTTC
TRBV9	-	TRBJ2-7	TRBD1	CASSVGTGGPYEQYF	TGTGCCAGCAGCGTAGGGACAGGGGGCCCCTACGAGCAGTACTTC
TRBV27	-	TRBJ1-2	TRBD1	CASSYRGFGYGYTF	TGTGCCAGCAGTTACAGGGGGTTTGGGTATGGCTACACCTTC
TRBV5-1	-	TRBJ2-1	TRBD2	CASSISSGSYNEQFF	TGCGCCAGCAGCATCTCTAGCGGCTCCTACAATGAGCAGTTCTTC
TRBV15	-	TRBJ1-5	-	CATSVNRHNQPQHF	TGTGCCACCAGCGTTAACAGGCACAATCAGCCCCAGCATTTT
TRBV2	-	TRBJ1-6	-	CASSEWTSDSPLHF	TGTGCCAGCAGTGAATGGACCTCGGATTCACCCCTCCACTTT
TRBV6-1	few	TRBJ1-1	-	CASTLGTLEAFF	TGTGCCAGCACCCTGGGGACACTCGAAGCTTTCTTT
TRBV29-1	few	TRBJ1-1	-	CSASPNRAPDTEAFF	TGCAGCGCATCACCGAACCGGGCCCCCGACACTGAAGCTTTCTTT
TRBV30	once	TRBJ1-2	-	CAWRMDGESYGYTF	TGTGCCTGGAGGATGGACGGGGAATCCTATGGCTACACCTTC
TRBV7-3	-	TRBJ2-7	TRBD2	CASSAAGTSGGSYEQYF	TGTGCCAGCAGCGCTGCCGGGACTAGCGGGGGGTCCTACGAGCAGTACTTC
TRBV4-2	-	TRBJ1-5	-	CASSQANQPQHF	TGTGCCAGCAGCCAAGCGAATCAGCCCCAGCATTTT